The 10 T cell receptor beta chains reported below all come from one sample, sequenced in a study of blood T cells in healthy people across ages. The authors ran a second PCR of about 6 to 11 cycles using a sample-barcoded 5' primer and a J-beta primer mix. TCRdb reanalysed the 5' RACE reads using MiXCR and keeps one entry per CDR3 protein. The data show 1,500,000 or so distinct CDR3 sequences, with roughly 43% seen just once and roughly 3.7% held by the top ten. Input material: blood. The receptors were sampled from a woman aged 18-30 years in good health.

This sequence joins TRBV28 and TRBJ2-5; D not resolved. The length of the CDR3 is 11 residues. V lost 6 bases to trimming and J lost 9 bases, with 11 bases between them. Germline CDR1 is MDHEN and CDR2 is SYDVKM. CDR3 amino acids: CASSSGQAQYF. CDR3 nucleotides: TGTGCCAGCAGCTCGGGTCAGGCCCAGTACTTC.

This clonotype showed up just a few times. The V gene is TRBV6-1, the J gene TRBJ1-5; weak D call: TRBD1 (5 bases). The germline CDR1 and CDR2 sequences are MNHNS and SASEGT. V lost 2 bases to trimming and J lost 9 bases, with 17 bases between them. The CDR3 length is 15 residues. CDR3 loop: CASSESLGAVMPQHF. The CDR3 DNA follows: TGTGCCAGCAGTGAAAGTTTAGGGGCTGTTATGCCCCAGCATTTT.

In this sample, this clonotype turned up a few times. CDR3: CASRKTGAQDTQYF. CDR3 DNA: TGTGCCAGCAGAAAGACGGGGGCTCAAGATACGCAGTATTTT. The chain employs TRBV6-2 or TRBV6-3 and TRBJ2-3, with D tentatively TRBD1 or TRBD2 (6 bases each). Germline loops: CDR1 MNHEY, CDR2 SVGEGT. CDR3 length: 14 amino acids. V shed 6 bases and J shed 5 bases, with 15 bases lying between them.

This chain joins TRBV27 and TRBJ2-1; perhaps TRBD1 as D (5 bases). The assigned J gene may be wrong: the sequence end matches TRBJ2-7 better. The germline V gene has CDR1 MNHEY and CDR2 SMNVEV (reference sequence). CDR3 size: 14 residues. As DNA, the CDR3 is TGTGCCAGCAGCGACAGAGACTTCTACAATGAGCAGTACTTC. Its translation: CASSDRDFYNEQYF.

V and J are TRBV20-1 and TRBJ2-1; 11 bases line up with TRBD2. With 6 bases clipped from V and 9 bases from J, the junction kept 13 bases outside the gene matches. Germline loops: CDR1 DFQATT, CDR2 SNEGSKA (reference sequence). The CDR3 length is 15 residues. CDR3 bases: TGCAGTGCCGCCCGGGGACTAGCGGTTTTAGTTGAGCAGTTCTTC. Translated: CSAARGLAVLVEQFF.

A few counts support this clonotype. The V call is TRBV27, the J call TRBJ1-2; tentative D call: TRBD1 (5 bases). Germline assignment: CDR1 MNHEY and CDR2 SMNVEV (reference sequence). Trimming took off 3 bases at V and 6 bases at J, with 14 bases between the two ends. There are 14 residues in the CDR3. CDR3 in amino acids: CASSLGTSWDGYTF. CDR3 coding DNA: TGTGCCAGCAGTTTGGGGACCTCTTGGGATGGCTACACCTTC.

The chain couples TRBV7-2 to TRBJ2-7, with 11 bases fitting TRBD1. The germline CDR1 and CDR2 sequences are SGHTA and FQGNSA. This CDR3 is 15 amino acids long. V shed 6 bases and J 1 base; nucleotides not matched to a gene: 5. The CDR3 region is CASRLGTGGSYEQYF. The CDR3 DNA follows: TGTGCCAGCAGGCTAGGGACAGGGGGTTCCTACGAGCAGTACTTC.

The CDR3 is CSADWTGGNEQFF. The DNA for the CDR3 is TGCAGTGCCGATTGGACAGGGGGGAACGAGCAGTTCTTC. This chain connects TRBV20-1 to TRBJ2-1; TRBD1 agrees at 10 bases. Germline V gene sequence: CDR1 DFQATT, CDR2 SNEGSKA (reference sequence). The CDR3 is 13 residues long. The trim removed 6 bases at V and 10 bases at J, leaving 9 bases unmatched.

This clonotype appeared a few times. This rearrangement joins TRBV5-1 to TRBJ2-7; TRBD1 agrees at 10 bases. The CDR3 runs to 15 residues. V was pared by 4 bases and J by 3 bases, with 7 bases of the junction left unmatched. Germline V gene data show CDR1 as SGHRS and CDR2 as YFSETQ. CDR3 protein: CASSASTGGGYEQYF. The CDR3 DNA is TGCGCCAGCAGCGCTTCGACAGGGGGCGGCTACGAGCAGTACTTC.

This clonotype occurred a few times. The chain links TRBV20-1 to TRBJ1-2, with D maybe TRBD1 (5 bases). The germline V gene encodes CDR1 DFQATT and CDR2 SNEGSKA (reference sequence). The CDR3 extends over 16 amino acids. With 2 bases removed from V and 11 bases from J, the gap between germline ends came to 27 bases. The CDR3 region has the DNA TGCAGTGCTAGACCTCCGACCGGGGCAGTCTTTATAGGTTACACCTTC. Translation gives CSARPPTGAVFIGYTF.